The entry below describes one T cell receptor beta chain. Its antigen is unknown. This specimen belongs to a study of cytomegalovirus exposure and HLA in healthy donors. V lost 3 bases and J lost 3; bases outside the gene matches: 9. The germline V gene has CDR1 SGHDT and CDR2 YYEEEE. The CDR3 length is 16 residues. Study results and limitations: In an earlier analysis, most TCR beta V segments were productive about 87% or about 30% of the time. Confirmation in vitro established that three CMV-associated chains were specific for CMV antigens.

PCR employed 60 Vbeta and 13 Jbeta primers. Libraries were prepared by immunoSEQ multiplex PCR; TCRdb keeps only in-frame clonotypes and omits some of them. The table lists some 120,000 clones, around 75% of them singletons. V is TRBV5-6 and J is TRBJ2-3, with TRBD2 matching 8 bases. Sequencing was done on a sample of PBMCs. The origin of this receptor is a woman aged 40 to 50 in good health and CMV-seropositive. The CDR3 region has the DNA TGTGCCAGCAGCTCGACAGCGGGAGTAGGTACAGATACGCAGTATTTT. It codes for CASSSTAGVGTDTQYF.